The source of this T cell receptor beta chain is a study of human T cells and chemical hapten exposure. For the study at large: Small differences in pooled library volume mainly drove the variation in TCR yields per sample. Whole-study findings and limits: High-frequency TCRs, those above 1 in 1000, stayed the same after DPC sensitization.

Library preparation tagged each individual cDNA molecule with a unique molecular identifier. As processed by the authors: Samples ranged from roughly 23,224 to 690,600 TCRs, with a median of approximately 96,000. TCRdb ran MiXCR on the reads and lists one entry per CDR3 protein. TCRdb's processing, not the authors', yielded these V and J calls. The sample consists of around 120,000 distinct CDR3 sequences, more than 8.5% of them appearing once. Extraction yielded total RNA from whole blood (unfractionated). This clonotype was recorded a few times. What it recognizes is unknown. The CDR3 is 16 residues long. J was trimmed by 7 bases and V by 5 bases; bases with no gene match: 10. Germline V CDR1 and CDR2: SGHTA, FQGNSA.

The chain is built from TRBV7-2 and TRBJ2-5; 13 bases match TRBD2. This receptor was obtained from a human donor in good health. Some clones in this sample may be carry-over from other donors' samples. Sequencing was performed on whole blood. This chain's CDR3 is CASSTTSGGGGWTQYF. Written as DNA, the CDR3 is TGTGCCAGCAGCACCACTAGCGGGGGGGGCGGGTGGACCCAGTACTTC.